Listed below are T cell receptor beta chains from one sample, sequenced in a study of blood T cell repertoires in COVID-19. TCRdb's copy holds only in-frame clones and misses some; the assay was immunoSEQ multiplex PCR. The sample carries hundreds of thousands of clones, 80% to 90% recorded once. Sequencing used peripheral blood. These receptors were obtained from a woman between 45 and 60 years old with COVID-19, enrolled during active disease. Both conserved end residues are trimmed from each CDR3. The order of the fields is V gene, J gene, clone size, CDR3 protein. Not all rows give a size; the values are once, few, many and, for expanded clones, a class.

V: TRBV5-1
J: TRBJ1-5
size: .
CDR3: ASSPGQYSNQPQH

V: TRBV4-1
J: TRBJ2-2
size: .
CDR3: ASSQDRTGPDTGELF

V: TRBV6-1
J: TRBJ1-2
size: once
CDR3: ASSEWREGAYGYT

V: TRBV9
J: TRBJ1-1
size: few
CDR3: ASSVDSLNTEAF

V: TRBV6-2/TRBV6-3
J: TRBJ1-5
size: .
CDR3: ASSLEQGWGNQPQH

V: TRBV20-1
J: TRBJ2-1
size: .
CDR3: SAVREHEQF

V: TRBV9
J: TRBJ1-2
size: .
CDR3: ASSVVGTAYNYGYT

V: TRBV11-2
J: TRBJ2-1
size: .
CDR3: ASSGMTSARYNEQF

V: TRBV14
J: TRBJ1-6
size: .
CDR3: ASSHHRGRGDNSPLH

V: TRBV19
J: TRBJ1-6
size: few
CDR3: ASSGGMLNSPLH

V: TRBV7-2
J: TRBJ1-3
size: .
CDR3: ASSLAGRLTGNTIY

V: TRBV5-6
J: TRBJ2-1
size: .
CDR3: ASSWPGLAGANNEQF

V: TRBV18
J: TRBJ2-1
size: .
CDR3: ASSSGVYNEQF

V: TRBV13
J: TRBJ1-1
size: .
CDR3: ASSFYRVTEAF

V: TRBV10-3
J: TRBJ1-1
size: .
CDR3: ATRQGEYLNTEAF

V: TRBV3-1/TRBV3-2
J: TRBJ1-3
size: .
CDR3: ASSPFGGWDSGNTIY

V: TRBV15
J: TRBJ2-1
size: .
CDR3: ATSRRPGPGQYNEQF

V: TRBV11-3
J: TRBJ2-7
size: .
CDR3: ASSPGGEQY

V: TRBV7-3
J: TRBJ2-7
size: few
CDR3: ASSLQGRSYEQY

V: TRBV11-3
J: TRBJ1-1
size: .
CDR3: ASSLQANTEAF

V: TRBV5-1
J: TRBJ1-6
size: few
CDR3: ASSLLGTDLNSPLH

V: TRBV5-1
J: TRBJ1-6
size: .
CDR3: ASRKESSYNSPLH

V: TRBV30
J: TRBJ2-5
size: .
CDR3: AWGGTSPQETQY

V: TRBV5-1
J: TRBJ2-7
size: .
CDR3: ASSSGPQRGREQY

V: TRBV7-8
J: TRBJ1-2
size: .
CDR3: ASSSGQLNYGYT

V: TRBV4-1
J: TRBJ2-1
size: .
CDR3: ASSQAIPGGVLPGSYNEQF